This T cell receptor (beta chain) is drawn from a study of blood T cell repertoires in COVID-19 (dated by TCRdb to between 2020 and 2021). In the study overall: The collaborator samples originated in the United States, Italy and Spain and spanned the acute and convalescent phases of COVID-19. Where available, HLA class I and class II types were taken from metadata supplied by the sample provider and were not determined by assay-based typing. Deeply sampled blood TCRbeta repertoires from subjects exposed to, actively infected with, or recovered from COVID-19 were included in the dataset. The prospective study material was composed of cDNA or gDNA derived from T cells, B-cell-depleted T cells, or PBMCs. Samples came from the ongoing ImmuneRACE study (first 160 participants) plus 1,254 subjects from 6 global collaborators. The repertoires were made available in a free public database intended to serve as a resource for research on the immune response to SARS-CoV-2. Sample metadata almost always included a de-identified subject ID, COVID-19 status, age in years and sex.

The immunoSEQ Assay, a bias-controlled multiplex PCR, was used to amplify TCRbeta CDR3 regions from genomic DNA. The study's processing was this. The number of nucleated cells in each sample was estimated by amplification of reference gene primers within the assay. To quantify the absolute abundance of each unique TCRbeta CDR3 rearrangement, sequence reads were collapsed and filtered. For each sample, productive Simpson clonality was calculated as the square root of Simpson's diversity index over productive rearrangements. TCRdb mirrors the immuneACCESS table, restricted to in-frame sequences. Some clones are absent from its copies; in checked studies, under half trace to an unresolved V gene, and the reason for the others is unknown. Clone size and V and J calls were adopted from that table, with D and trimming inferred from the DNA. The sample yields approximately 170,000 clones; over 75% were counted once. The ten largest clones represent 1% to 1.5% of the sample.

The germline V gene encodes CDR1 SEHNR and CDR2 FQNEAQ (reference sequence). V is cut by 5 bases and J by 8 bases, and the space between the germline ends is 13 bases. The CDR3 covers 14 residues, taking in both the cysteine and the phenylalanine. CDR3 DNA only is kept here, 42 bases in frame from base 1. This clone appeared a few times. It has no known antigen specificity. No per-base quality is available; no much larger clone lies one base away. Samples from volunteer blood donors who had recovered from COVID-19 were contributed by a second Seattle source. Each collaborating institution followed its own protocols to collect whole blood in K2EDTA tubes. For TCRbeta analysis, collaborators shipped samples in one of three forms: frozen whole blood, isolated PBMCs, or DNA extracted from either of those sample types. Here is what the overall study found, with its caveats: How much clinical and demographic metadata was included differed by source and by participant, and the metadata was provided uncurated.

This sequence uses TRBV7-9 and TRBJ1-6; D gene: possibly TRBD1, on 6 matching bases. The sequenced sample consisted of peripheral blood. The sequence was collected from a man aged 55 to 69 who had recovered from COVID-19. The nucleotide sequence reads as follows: TGTGCCAGCAGCCTGTACAGGGAAGATTCACCCCTCCACTTT. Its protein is CASSLYREDSPLHF.